The T cell receptor beta chain under discussion was sequenced for a study of blood T cell repertoires in COVID-19. Clones were read by immunoSEQ multiplex PCR, and TCRdb kept only the in-frame ones, dropping some. The table lists 90,000 to 150,000 clones, roughly 82% of them singletons. CDR3 length equals 14 residues. CDR1 is SGDLS and CDR2 is YYNGEE in the germline V gene. V gave up 4 bases and J gave up 3 bases, with 13 bases separating them. This sequence joins TRBV9 and TRBJ1-1; D uncertain. The receptor was isolated from a human donor in a cohort sampled during active COVID-19. The sample was peripheral blood. The CDR3 region has the DNA TGTGCCAGCAGCCCAAGAGGGAAGGACACTGAAGCTTTCTTT. Protein sequence: CASSPRGKDTEAFF.